This TCR gamma chain was identified in a study of gamma-delta T cells after stem cell transplantation. The CDR3 consists of 19 residues. J was trimmed by 4 bases and V by 1 base; bases with no gene match: 10. Germline V gene lookup returns CDR1 GITISATS and CDR2 ISYDGTV (reference sequence). TCRdb reprocessed the RT-PCR reads through CATT. The data contain about 910 gamma-chain clones, roughly a third of them singletons. This clone was counted a few times. The V and J genes are TRGV9 and TRGJP. The J gene comes from matching the DNA to germline here; TCRdb lacks it. This TCR came from a human donor. It is not recorded whose cells these are; they may come from a transplant donor. Sequenced: gamma-delta T cells. The CDR3 sequence: CALWEVNLNQELGKKIKVF. The DNA for the CDR3 is TGTGCCTTGTGGGAGGTAAACCTAAATCAAGAGTTGGGCAAAAAAATCAAGGTATTT.